The T cell receptor beta chain described here comes from a study of Ad26.COV2.S vaccination and SARS-CoV-2 variants. Overall study: Into the muscle, Ad26.COV2.S was dosed once or twice, 56 days apart. General study results and limits: The TCR breadth and depth analyses may have produced an underestimate of total T cell responses.

Treatment: around 19 received Ad26.COV2.S at low or high dose, single or two shots; roughly five received placebo; per-sample allocation not given. Sampling happened 63 days after the first vaccine or placebo injection. Based in Boston, the donor was an adult of 18-55 years. CDR3 length: 16 amino acids. Looked up from germline, CDR1 is SGDLS and CDR2 is YYNGEE. Trimming shortened V by 0 bases and J by 3 bases, and 16 bases separated the two germline ends. Measured with immunoSEQ multiplex PCR; TCRdb has only the in-frame clones, and not every one. This sample yields roughly 700,000 clones, of which around 90% are seen a single time; approximately 1.5% belongs to the top ten. A word on this clone: Its target is unknown.

This clonotype originated in a person aged 18-65 years who received the Ad26.COV2.S COVID-19 vaccine or a placebo. The starting material was peripheral blood, obtained in a trial of Ad26.COV2.S vaccine versus placebo. The chain has TRBV9 and TRBJ2-7, with a possible D match to TRBD1 (6 bases). The CDR3 DNA reads TGTGCCAGCAGCGTAGATCTACCAGGGGTTCGCTACGAGCAGTACTTC. Translating gives CASSVDLPGVRYEQYF.